Included here is one T cell receptor beta chain sequence, with context. This record belongs to a study of Tregs in tolerant kidney transplant recipients. Some clones are missing from TCRdb's copy, which holds only in-frame ones; the method was immunoSEQ multiplex PCR. The sample has 85,000 to 90,000 clones, roughly 92% seen once. The CDR3 covers 14 residues. Germline V CDR1 and CDR2: SEHNR, FQNEAQ (reference sequence). Between the trimmed V and J ends, which lost 1 base and 5 bases, there was a span of 11 bases. The chain is built from TRBV7-9 and TRBJ1-1; no definite D call. This TCR derives from a human donor in good health. The sequenced sample was CD8+ T cells from blood. As DNA, the CDR3 is TGTGCCAGCAGCTTAGGGTGGGGTGAGACTGAAGCTTTCTTT. Its translation is CASSLGWGETEAFF.